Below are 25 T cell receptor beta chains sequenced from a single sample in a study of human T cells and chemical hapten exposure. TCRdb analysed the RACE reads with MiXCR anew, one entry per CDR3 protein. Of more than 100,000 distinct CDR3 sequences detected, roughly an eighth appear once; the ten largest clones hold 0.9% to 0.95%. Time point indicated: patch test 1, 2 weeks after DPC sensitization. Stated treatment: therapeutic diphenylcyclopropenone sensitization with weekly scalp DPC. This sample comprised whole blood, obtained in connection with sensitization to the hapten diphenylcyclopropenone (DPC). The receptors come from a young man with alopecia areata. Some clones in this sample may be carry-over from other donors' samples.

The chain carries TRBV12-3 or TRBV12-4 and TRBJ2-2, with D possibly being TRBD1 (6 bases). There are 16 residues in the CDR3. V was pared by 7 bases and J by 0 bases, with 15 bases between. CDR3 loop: CASIPGTSSNTGELFF. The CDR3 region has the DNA TGTGCCAGCATACCAGGGACATCTTCGAACACCGGGGAGCTGTTTTTT.

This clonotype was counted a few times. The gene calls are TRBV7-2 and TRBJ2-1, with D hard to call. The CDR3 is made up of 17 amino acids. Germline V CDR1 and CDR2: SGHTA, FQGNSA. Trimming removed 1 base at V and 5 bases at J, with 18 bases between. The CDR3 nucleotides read TGTGCCAGCAGCTTAGTCCCCCTCGCGACGGTCGACAATGAGCAGTTCTTC. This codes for CASSLVPLATVDNEQFF.

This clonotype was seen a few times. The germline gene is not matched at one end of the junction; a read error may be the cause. In nucleotides, the CDR3 is TGCGCCAGCAGCCACGGGACAGAGTTCCACTTC. This translates into CASSHGTEFHF. The chain recombines TRBV5-1 with TRBJ1-2; 7 bases fit TRBD1. Germline lookup yields CDR1 SGHRS and CDR2 YFSETQ. The CDR3 consists of 11 residues.

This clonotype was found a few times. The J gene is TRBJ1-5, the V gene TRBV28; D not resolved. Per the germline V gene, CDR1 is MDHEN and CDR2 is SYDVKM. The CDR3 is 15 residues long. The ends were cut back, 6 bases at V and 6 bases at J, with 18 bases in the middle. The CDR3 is CASRILDMDGQPQHF. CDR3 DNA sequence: TGTGCCAGCAGAATACTTGACATGGATGGTCAGCCCCAGCATTTT.

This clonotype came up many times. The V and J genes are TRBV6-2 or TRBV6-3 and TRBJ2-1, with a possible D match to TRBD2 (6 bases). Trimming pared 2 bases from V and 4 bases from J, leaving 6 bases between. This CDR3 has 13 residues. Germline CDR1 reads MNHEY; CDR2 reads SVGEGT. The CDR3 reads CASSYREYNEQFF. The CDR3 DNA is TGTGCCAGCAGTTACCGGGAGTACAATGAGCAGTTCTTC.

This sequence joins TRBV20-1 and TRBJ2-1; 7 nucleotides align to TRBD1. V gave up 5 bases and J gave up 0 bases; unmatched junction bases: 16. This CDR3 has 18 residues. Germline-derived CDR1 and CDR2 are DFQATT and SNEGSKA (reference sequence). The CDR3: CSARAPYRGLSSYNEQFF. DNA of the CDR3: TGCAGTGCTCGCGCCCCCTACAGGGGCCTGAGCTCCTACAATGAGCAGTTCTTC.

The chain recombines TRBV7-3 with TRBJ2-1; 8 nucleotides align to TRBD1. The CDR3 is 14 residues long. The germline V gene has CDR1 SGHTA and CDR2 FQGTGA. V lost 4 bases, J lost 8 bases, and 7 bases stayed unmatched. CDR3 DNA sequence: TGTGCCAGCAGCTACCAGGGGGCTGGAGATGAGCAGTTCTTC. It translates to CASSYQGAGDEQFF.

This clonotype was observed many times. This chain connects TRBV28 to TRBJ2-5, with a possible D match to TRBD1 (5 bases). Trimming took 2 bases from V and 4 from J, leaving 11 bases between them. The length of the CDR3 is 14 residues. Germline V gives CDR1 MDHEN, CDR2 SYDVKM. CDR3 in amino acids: CASSLARQGETQYF. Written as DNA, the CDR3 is TGTGCCAGCAGTTTAGCGCGGCAGGGAGAGACCCAGTACTTC.

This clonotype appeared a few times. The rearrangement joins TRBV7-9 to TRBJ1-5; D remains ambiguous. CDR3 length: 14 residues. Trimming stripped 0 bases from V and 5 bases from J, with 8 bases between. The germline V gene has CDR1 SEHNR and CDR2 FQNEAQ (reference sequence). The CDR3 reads CASSLAGADQPQHF. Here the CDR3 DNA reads TGTGCCAGCAGCTTAGCTGGCGCCGATCAGCCCCAGCATTTT.

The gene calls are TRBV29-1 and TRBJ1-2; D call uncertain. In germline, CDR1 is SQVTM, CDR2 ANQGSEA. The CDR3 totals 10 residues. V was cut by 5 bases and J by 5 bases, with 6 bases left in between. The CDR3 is CSVSNYGYTF. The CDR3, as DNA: TGCAGCGTTTCCAATTATGGCTACACCTTC.

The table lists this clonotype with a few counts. DNA of the CDR3: TGCGCCAGCAGTGAGTCTGGGGGGCTTAGCACAGATACGCAGTATTTT. It specifies CASSESGGLSTDTQYF. The chain combines TRBV10-1 with TRBJ2-3, with D tentatively TRBD1 or TRBD2 (6 bases each). This CDR3 has 16 residues. Germline loops: CDR1 WNHNN, CDR2 SYGVQD (reference sequence). V dropped 0 bases and J dropped 0 bases, with 10 bases sitting between them.

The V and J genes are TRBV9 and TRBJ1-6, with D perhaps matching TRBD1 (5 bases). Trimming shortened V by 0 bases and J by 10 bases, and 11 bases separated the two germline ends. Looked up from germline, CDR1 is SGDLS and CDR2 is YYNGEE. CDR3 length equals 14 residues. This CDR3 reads CASSVGGPRSPLHF. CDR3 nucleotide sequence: TGTGCCAGCAGCGTAGGGGGCCCGAGATCACCCCTCCACTTT.

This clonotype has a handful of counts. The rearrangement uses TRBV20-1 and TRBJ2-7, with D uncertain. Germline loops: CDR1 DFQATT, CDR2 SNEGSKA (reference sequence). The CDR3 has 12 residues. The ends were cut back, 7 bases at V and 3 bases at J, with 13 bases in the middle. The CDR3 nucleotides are TGCAGTGTGCTTGGGTCTAACTACGAGCAGTACTTC. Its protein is CSVLGSNYEQYF.

CDR3 sequence (DNA): TGTGCCAGCAGCGCGGACAGACCGTTTTCTTGGACCCAGTACTTC. It is translated as CASSADRPFSWTQYF. The genes are TRBV7-2 and TRBJ2-5, with D possibly matching TRBD1 (6 bases). The CDR3 is 15 amino acids. Germline assignment: CDR1 SGHTA and CDR2 FQGNSA. Deletions cut 5 bases from V and 7 bases from J, with 20 bases between.

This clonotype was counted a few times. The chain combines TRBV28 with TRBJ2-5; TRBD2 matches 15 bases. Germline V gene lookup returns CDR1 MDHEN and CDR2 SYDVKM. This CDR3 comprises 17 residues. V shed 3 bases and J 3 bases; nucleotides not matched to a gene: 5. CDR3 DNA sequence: TGTGCCAGCAGTTTGGGACTAGCGGGGGGACTCGAAGAGACCCAGTACTTC. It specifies CASSLGLAGGLEETQYF.

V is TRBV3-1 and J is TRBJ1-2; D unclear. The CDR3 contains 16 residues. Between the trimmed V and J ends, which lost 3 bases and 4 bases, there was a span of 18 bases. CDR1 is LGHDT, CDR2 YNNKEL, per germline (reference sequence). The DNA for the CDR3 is TGTGCCAGCAGCCATATGTGGGCAGCTTTCCTCTATGGCTACACCTTC. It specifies CASSHMWAAFLYGYTF.

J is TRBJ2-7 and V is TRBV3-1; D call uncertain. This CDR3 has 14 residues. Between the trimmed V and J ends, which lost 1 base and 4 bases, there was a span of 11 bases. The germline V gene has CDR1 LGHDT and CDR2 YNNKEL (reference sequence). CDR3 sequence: CASSQGVLIYEQYF. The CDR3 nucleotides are TGTGCCAGCAGCCAAGGTGTCCTTATTTACGAGCAGTACTTC.

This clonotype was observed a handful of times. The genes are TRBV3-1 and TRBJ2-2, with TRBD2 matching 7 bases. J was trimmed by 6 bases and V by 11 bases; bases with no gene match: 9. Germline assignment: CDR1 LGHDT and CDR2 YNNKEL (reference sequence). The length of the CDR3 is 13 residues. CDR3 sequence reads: CASKTSLAGELFF. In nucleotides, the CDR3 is TGTGCCTCTAAGACTAGCTTGGCCGGGGAGCTGTTTTTT.

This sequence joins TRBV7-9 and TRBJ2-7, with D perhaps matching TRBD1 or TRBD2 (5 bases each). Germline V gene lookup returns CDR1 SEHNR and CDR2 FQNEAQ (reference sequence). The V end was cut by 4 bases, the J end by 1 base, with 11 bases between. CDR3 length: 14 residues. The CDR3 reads CASSSRDPSYEQYF. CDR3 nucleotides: TGTGCCAGCAGCTCCCGGGACCCATCCTACGAGCAGTACTTC. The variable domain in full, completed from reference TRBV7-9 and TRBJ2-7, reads DTGVSQNPRHKITKRGQNVTFRCDPISEHNRLYWYRQTLGQGPEFLTYFQNEAQLEKSRLLSDRFSAERPKGSFSTLEIQRTEQGDSAMYLCASSSRDPSYEQYFGPGTRLTVT.

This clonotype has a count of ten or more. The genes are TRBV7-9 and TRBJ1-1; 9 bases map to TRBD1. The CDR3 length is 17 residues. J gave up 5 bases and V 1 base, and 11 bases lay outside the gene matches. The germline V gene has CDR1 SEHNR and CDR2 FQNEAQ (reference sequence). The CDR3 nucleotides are TGTGCCAGCAGCTTAGTACTTCCGCGGGACAGGGTTACTGAAGCTTTCTTT. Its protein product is CASSLVLPRDRVTEAFF.

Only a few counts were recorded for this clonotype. DNA of the CDR3: TGCAGCGCCGTGGACGGGCTCTATGGCTACACCTTC. This encodes CSAVDGLYGYTF. V gene TRBV29-1 combines with J gene TRBJ1-2; no reliable D call. The CDR3 is 12 residues long. Germline CDR1 and CDR2: SQVTM and ANQGSEA. The V end was cut by 7 bases, the J end by 4 bases, with 13 bases between.

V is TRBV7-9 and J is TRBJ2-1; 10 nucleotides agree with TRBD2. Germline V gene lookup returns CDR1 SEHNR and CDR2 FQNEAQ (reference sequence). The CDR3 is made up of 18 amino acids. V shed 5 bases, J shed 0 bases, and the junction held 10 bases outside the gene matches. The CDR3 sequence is CASSPVLAGRLSYNEQFF. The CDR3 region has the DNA TGTGCCAGCAGCCCCGTACTAGCGGGGAGACTCTCCTACAATGAGCAGTTCTTC. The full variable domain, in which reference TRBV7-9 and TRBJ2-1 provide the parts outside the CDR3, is DTGVSQNPRHKITKRGQNVTFRCDPISEHNRLYWYRQTLGQGPEFLTYFQNEAQLEKSRLLSDRFSAERPKGSFSTLEIQRTEQGDSAMYLCASSPVLAGRLSYNEQFFGPGTRLTVL.

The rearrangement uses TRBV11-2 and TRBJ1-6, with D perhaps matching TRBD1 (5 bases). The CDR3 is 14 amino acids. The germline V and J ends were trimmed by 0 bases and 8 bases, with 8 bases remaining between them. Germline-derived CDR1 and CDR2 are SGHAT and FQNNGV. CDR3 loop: CASSLEGGHSPLHF. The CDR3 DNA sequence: TGTGCCAGCAGCTTAGAGGGGGGACATTCACCCCTCCACTTT. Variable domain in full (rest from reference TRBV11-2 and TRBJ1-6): EAGVAQSPRYKIIEKRQSVAFWCNPISGHATLYWYQQILGQGPKLLIQFQNNGVVDDSQLPKDRFSAERLKGVDSTLKIQPAKLEDSAVYLCASSLEGGHSPLHFGNGTRLTVT.

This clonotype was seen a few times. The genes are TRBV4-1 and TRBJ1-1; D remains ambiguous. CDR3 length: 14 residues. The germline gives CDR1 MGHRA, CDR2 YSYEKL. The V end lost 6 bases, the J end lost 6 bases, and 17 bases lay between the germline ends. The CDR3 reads CASRPSIEGSEAFF. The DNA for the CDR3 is TGCGCCAGCAGGCCAAGTATTGAAGGCTCTGAAGCTTTCTTT.

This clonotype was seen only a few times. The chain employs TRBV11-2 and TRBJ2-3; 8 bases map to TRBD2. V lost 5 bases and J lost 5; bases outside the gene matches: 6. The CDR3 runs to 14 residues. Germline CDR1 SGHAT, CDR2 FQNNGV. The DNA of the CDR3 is TGTGCCAGCAGCCCCGGGACTAGGGGAGATACGCAGTATTTT. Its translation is CASSPGTRGDTQYF.